Described below is a single TCR beta chain sequence and its context. As handled by the study authors: From reference gene primer amplification, estimates of nucleated cell counts were derived. Method: immunoSEQ multiplex PCR; TCRdb's copy keeps in-frame clones and lacks some. That table gives V, J and clone size, and the DNA gave D and trimming. Seen here are about 50,000 clones, more than 85% observed once, and the top ten hold less than 10%. Trimming left V 2 bases short and J 1 base short, with 12 bases between. The CDR3 is made up of 15 amino acids. Germline lookup yields CDR1 SGHRS and CDR2 YFSETQ. The data derive from a study of blood T cell repertoires in COVID-19.

The clonotype comes from a woman older than 75 with acute or convalescent COVID-19. The material sequenced was peripheral blood. This chain connects TRBV5-1 to TRBJ1-2; D not certain. CDR3 bases: TGCGCCAGCAGCTTTACGGGGATTCTTAACTATGGCTACACCTTC. Translated: CASSFTGILNYGYTF.